This is a list of T cell receptor beta chains from one sample in a study of T cell responses to AZD1222 COVID-19 vaccine. The table came from immunoSEQ multiplex PCR; TCRdb's copy has only in-frame clones and leaves some out. The table records around 86,000 clones, nearly 90% of them present only once. The material sequenced was peripheral blood, taken on day 0 of AZD1222 vaccination. Receptors were obtained from an adult in good health. Each CDR3 is given with its conserved first and last residue. The D gene is left open where the match is weak. Size is omitted from some rows. Given values are once, few, many or a class for expanded clones.

v_call	d_call	clone_size	j_call	cdr3_aa	cdr3_nt
TRBV2	NA	few	TRBJ2-2	CASSDPDWDETGELFF	TGTGCCAGCAGTGATCCGGATTGGGACGAGACCGGGGAGCTGTTTTTT
TRBV14	TRBD1	NA	TRBJ1-5	CASSQGQGPSNQPQHF	TGTGCCAGCAGCCAAGGACAGGGACCTAGCAATCAGCCCCAGCATTTT
TRBV6-5	TRBD1	NA	TRBJ2-5	CASGRTGGRTQYF	TGTGCCAGCGGAAGGACAGGTGGTAGGACCCAGTACTTC
TRBV5-6	TRBD1	NA	TRBJ1-5	CASSMGQGVGQPQHF	TGTGCCAGCAGCATGGGACAGGGGGTGGGTCAGCCCCAGCATTTT
TRBV5-1	NA	once	TRBJ1-6	CASSPGDLNSPLHF	TGCGCCAGCAGCCCGGGGGACCTCAATTCACCCCTCCACTTT
TRBV18	TRBD2	NA	TRBJ2-4	CASSPLGATSGKIAKNIQYF	TGTGCCAGCTCACCATTGGGGGCGACTAGCGGCAAAATAGCCAAAAACATTCAGTACTTC
TRBV6-1	NA	NA	TRBJ1-5	CASSGAQDSTNQPQHF	TGTGCCAGCAGTGGGGCCCAGGATTCGACCAATCAGCCCCAGCATTTT
TRBV24-1	NA	NA	TRBJ2-1	CATSDFRLGNEQFF	TGTGCCACCAGTGATTTCCGACTAGGCAATGAGCAGTTCTTC
TRBV3-1/TRBV3-2	TRBD2	NA	TRBJ2-7	CASSQDIAGGREQYF	TGTGCCAGCAGCCAAGATATAGCGGGGGGGCGCGAGCAGTACTTC
TRBV10-3	TRBD1	NA	TRBJ1-5	CATGTEDRPQHF	TGTGCCACCGGGACAGAGGATAGGCCCCAGCATTTT
TRBV5-1	TRBD1	NA	TRBJ1-4	CASSDRAGNEKLFF	TGCGCCAGCAGCGACAGGGCTGGGAATGAAAAACTGTTTTTT
TRBV3-1/TRBV3-2	TRBD2	NA	TRBJ2-7	CASSQRLAGYEQYF	TGTGCCAGCAGCCAGAGACTAGCGGGGTATGAGCAGTACTTC
TRBV5-6	TRBD1	NA	TRBJ1-1	CASSSGTGSPEAFF	TGTGCCAGCAGCTCCGGGACAGGTTCTCCTGAAGCTTTCTTT
TRBV14	NA	NA	TRBJ1-1	CASSQDFGTAGREAFF	TGTGCCAGCAGCCAAGATTTCGGAACAGCAGGTCGAGAGGCTTTCTTT
TRBV11-2	TRBD1	NA	TRBJ1-2	CASSGDNRGFGYTF	TGTGCCAGCAGCGGGGATAACAGGGGGTTCGGCTACACCTTC
TRBV19	NA	NA	TRBJ1-4	CASMVGFPGEKLFF	TGTGCCAGTATGGTCGGGTTCCCAGGCGAAAAACTGTTTTTT
TRBV10-1	NA	NA	TRBJ2-2	CASSELGTGELFF	TGCGCCAGCAGTGAGCTGGGGACCGGGGAGCTGTTTTTT
TRBV30	TRBD1	once	TRBJ1-1	CAWTGQGNTEAFF	TGTGCCTGGACCGGACAGGGGAACACTGAAGCTTTCTTT
TRBV4-1	TRBD2	NA	TRBJ2-3	CASSQVSSGEGTDTQYF	TGCGCCAGCAGCCAAGTATCTAGCGGGGAGGGCACAGATACGCAGTATTTT
TRBV11-2	TRBD1	NA	TRBJ1-4	CASSFGTGDDEKLFF	TGTGCCAGCAGCTTCGGGACAGGGGACGATGAAAAACTGTTTTTT
TRBV6-2/TRBV6-3	NA	NA	TRBJ1-6	CASSYRGLAHRALHF	TGTGCCAGCAGTTATAGGGGACTTGCCCATCGGGCCCTCCACTTT
TRBV6-5	TRBD2	NA	TRBJ2-3	CASSYASGGAIDTQYF	TGTGCCAGCAGTTACGCTAGCGGGGGGGCCATAGATACGCAGTATTTT
TRBV15	NA	few	TRBJ1-1	CATSKRDGLNTEAFF	TGTGCCACCAGCAAAAGGGACGGCTTGAACACTGAAGCTTTCTTT
TRBV12-3/TRBV12-4	NA	few	TRBJ2-7	CASSLRSDEQYF	TGTGCCAGCAGTTTAAGGAGCGACGAGCAGTACTTC
TRBV7-2	NA	once	TRBJ1-5	CASSLVWQGNQPQHF	TGTGCCAGCAGCTTAGTTTGGCAGGGCAATCAGCCCCAGCATTTT
TRBV4-3	NA	few	TRBJ1-2	CASRGGDGYTF	TGCGCCAGTCGGGGGGGCGATGGCTACACCTTC
TRBV18	TRBD1	NA	TRBJ1-1	CASSPPQGAIAEAFF	TGTGCCAGCTCACCACCCCAGGGGGCGATTGCTGAAGCTTTCTTT
TRBV7-9	NA	NA	TRBJ2-7	CASSSQGYEQYF	TGTGCCAGCAGCTCACAGGGTTACGAGCAGTACTTC
TRBV4-2	NA	NA	TRBJ1-5	CASSQEGASNQPQHF	TGTGCCAGCAGCCAAGAAGGGGCTAGCAATCAGCCCCAGCATTTT